Sequencing of this T cell receptor beta chain was carried out in a study of T-cell reconstitution after alpha-beta-depleted transplantation in children. A library of TCRbeta sequences, prepared with unique molecular identifiers, was generated. TCRdb processed the PCR reads anew with MiXCR; each CDR3 protein has one entry. The data hold hundreds of thousands of distinct CDR3 sequences, with roughly 15% observed a single time. This clonotype has a handful of counts. V was clipped by 7 bases and J by 4 bases; unmatched bases: 16. The CDR3 has 18 amino acids. The chain links TRBV12-3 or TRBV12-4 to TRBJ1-6, with 7 bases that match TRBD1. Here the sequenced sample was PBMCs from the stem cell graft donor, taken from the stem cell graft. This clonotype originated in a human donor who donated a stem cell graft to a child with acute myeloid leukemia. CDR3: CASTRQGRADYYNSPLHF. The CDR3 coding sequence is TGTGCCAGCACCCGACAGGGCAGAGCCGACTATTATAATTCACCCCTCCACTTT.